Below, one T cell receptor beta chain is given with its context. Its antigen is not identified. This entry is derived from a study of a mutant IDH1 vaccine in newly diagnosed glioma. Study at large: All eight of the vaccinations patients received fell in weeks 1, 3, 5, 7, 11, 15, 19 and 23.

Looked up from germline, CDR1 is SGHTS and CDR2 is YDEGEE. This CDR3 is built from 13 residues. Trimming removed 7 bases from V and 4 bases from J, with 14 bases in between. Time point in this sample: week 5, during vaccination. Each vaccine dose was 300 ug of mutant IDH1 20-mer peptide, with topical imiquimod. New WHO grade 3 or 4 astrocytomas that were IDH1-mutant and ATRX-lost occurred in the donors. Some clones are missing from TCRdb's copy, which holds only in-frame ones; the method was immunoSEQ multiplex PCR. Among approximately 76,000 clones listed, roughly nine tenths were seen once. The origin of this receptor is a woman between 50 and 59 years old with glioma. The sequencing here drew on PBMCs, taken from a glioma patient whose treatment included an IDH1 peptide vaccine. This chain connects TRBV5-8 to TRBJ1-2, with D maybe TRBD1 (5 bases). CDR3 region: CASLVGRSYGYTF. DNA of the CDR3: TGTGCCAGCCTTGTGGGACGAAGCTATGGCTACACCTTC.